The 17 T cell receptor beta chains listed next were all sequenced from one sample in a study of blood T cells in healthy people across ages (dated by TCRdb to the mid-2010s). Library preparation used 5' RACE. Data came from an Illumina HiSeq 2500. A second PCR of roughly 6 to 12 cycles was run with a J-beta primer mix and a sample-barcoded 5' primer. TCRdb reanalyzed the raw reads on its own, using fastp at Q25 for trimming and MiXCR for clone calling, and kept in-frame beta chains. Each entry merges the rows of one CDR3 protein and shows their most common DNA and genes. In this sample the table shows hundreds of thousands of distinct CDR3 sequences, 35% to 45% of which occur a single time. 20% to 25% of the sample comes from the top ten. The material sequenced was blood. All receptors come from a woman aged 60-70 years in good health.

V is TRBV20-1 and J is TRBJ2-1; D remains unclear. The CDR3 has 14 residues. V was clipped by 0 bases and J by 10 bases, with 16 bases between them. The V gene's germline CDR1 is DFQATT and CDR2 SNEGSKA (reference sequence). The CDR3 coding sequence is TGCAGTGCTAGAGATCTTAGGCTTTCCGAAGAGCAGTTCTTC. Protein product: CSARDLRLSEEQFF.

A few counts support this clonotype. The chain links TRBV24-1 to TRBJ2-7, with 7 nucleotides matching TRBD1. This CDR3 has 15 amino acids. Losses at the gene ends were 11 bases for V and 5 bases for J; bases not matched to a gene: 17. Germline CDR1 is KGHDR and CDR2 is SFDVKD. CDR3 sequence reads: CAKRGGSSTRNEQYF. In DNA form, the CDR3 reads TGTGCCAAGAGAGGGGGCAGTTCTACAAGGAACGAGCAGTACTTC.

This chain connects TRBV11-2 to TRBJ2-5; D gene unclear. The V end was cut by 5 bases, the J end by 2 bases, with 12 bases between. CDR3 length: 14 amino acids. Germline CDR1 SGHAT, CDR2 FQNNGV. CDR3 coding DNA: TGTGCCAGCAGCAATAGATGGGGACAAGAGACCCAGTACTTC. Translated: CASSNRWGQETQYF.

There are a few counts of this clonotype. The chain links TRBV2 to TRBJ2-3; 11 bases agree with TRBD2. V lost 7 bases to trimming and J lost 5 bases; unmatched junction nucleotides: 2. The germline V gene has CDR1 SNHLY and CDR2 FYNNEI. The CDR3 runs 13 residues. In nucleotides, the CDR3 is TGTGCCAGCAAAGGACTAGCGGGAGATACGCAGTATTTT. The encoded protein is CASKGLAGDTQYF. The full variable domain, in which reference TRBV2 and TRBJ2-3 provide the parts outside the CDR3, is EPEVTQTPSHQVTQMGQEVILRCVPISNHLYFYWYRQILGQKVEFLVSFYNNEISEKSEIFDDQFSVERPDGSNFTLKIRSTKLEDSAMYFCASKGLAGDTQYFGPGTRLTVL.

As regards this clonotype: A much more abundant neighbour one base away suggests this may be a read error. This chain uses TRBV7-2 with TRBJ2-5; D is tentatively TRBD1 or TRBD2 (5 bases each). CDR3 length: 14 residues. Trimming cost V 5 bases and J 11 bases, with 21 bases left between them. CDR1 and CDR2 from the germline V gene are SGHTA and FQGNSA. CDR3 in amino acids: CASSPRRDLNEQYF. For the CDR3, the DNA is TGTGCCAGCAGCCCCCGACGGGACCTCAATGAGCAGTACTTC.

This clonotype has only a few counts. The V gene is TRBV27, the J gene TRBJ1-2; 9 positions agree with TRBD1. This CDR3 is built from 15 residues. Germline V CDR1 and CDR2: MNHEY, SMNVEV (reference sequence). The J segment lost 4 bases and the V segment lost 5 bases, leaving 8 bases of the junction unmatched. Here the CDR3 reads CASSRDRELPYGYTF. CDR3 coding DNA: TGTGCCAGCAGTCGGGACAGGGAGCTCCCCTATGGCTACACCTTC.

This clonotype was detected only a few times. In DNA, the CDR3 is TGTGCCAGCAGCGTAGACCTAGTAGTCTACAATGAGCAGTTCTTC. Its protein product is CASSVDLVVYNEQFF. This chain connects TRBV9 to TRBJ2-1; D is undetermined. CDR1 is SGDLS, CDR2 YYNGEE, per germline. This CDR3 has 15 residues. V lost 0 bases and J 3 bases, leaving 10 bases between the germline ends. Filled out from reference TRBV9 and TRBJ2-1, the complete variable domain reads DSGVTQTPKHLITATGQRVTLRCSPRSGDLSVYWYQQSLDQGLQFLIQYYNGEERAKGNILERFSAQQFPDLHSELNLSSLELGDSALYFCASSVDLVVYNEQFFGPGTRLTVL.

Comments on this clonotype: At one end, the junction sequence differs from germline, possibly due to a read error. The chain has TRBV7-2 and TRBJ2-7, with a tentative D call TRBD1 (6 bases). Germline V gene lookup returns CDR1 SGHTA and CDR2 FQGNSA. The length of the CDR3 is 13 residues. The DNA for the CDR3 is TGTGCCAGCAGCTTGGGGGCCTCCAACGAGCAGAACTTC. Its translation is CASSLGASNEQNF.

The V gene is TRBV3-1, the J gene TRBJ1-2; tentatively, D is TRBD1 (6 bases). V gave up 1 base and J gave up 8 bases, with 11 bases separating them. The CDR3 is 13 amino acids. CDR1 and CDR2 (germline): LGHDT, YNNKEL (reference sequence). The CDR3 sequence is CASSQANRDGYTF. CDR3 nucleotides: TGTGCCAGCAGCCAAGCCAACAGGGACGGCTACACCTTC.

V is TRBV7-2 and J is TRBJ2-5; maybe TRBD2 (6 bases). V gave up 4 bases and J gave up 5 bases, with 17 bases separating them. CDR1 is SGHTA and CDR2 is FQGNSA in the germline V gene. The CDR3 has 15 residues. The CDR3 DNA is TGTGCCAGCAGCTCTAGGAGGGTCCCGGGGGAGACCCAGTACTTC. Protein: CASSSRRVPGETQYF.

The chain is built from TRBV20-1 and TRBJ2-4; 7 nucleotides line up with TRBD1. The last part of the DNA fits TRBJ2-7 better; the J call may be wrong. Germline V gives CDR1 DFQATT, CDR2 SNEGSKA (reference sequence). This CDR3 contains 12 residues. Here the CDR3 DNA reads TGCAGCACCATAGGGGGCCACTACGAGCAGTACTTC. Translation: CSTIGGHYEQYF.

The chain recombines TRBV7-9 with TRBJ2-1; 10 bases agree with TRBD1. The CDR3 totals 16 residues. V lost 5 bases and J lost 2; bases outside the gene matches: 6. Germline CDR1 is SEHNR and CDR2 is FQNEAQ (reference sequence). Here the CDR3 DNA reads TGTGCCAGCAGCGTCACCGGGACAGGGGCCTACAATGAGCAGTTCTTC. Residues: CASSVTGTGAYNEQFF.

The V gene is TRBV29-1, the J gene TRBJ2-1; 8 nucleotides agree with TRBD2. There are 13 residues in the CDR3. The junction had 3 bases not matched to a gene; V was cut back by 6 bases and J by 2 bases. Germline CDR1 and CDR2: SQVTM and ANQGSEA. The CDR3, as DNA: TGCAGCGTCATAGCGGGACCCTACAATGAGCAGTTCTTC. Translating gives CSVIAGPYNEQFF.

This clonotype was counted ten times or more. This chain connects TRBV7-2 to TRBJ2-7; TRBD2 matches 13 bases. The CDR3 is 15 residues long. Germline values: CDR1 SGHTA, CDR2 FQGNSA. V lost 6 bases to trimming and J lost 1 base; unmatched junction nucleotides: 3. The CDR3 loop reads CASSRTSGSSYEQYF. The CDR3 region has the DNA TGTGCCAGCAGTCGGACTAGCGGGAGTTCCTACGAGCAGTACTTC.

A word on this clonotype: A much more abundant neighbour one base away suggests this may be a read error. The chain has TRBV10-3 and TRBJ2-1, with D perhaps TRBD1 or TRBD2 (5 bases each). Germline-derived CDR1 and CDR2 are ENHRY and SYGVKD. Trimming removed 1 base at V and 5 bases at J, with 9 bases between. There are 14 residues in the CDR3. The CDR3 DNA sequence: TGTGCCATCAGTGAGTGGGGACGAAACAATGAGCAGTTCTTC. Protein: CAISEWGRNNEQFF.

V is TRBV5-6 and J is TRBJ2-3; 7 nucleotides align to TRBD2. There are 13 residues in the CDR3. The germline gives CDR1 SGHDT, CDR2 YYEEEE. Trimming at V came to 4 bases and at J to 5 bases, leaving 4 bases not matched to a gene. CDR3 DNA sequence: TGTGCCAGCAGCCCAGCGGGATTAGATACGCAGTATTTT. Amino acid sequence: CASSPAGLDTQYF.

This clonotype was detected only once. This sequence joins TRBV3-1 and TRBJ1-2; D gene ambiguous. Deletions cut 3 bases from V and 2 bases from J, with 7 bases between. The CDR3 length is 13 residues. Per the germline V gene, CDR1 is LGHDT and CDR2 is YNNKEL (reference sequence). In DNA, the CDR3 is TGTGCCAGCAGCCATGAAGGGAACTATGGCTACACCTTC. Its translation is CASSHEGNYGYTF.